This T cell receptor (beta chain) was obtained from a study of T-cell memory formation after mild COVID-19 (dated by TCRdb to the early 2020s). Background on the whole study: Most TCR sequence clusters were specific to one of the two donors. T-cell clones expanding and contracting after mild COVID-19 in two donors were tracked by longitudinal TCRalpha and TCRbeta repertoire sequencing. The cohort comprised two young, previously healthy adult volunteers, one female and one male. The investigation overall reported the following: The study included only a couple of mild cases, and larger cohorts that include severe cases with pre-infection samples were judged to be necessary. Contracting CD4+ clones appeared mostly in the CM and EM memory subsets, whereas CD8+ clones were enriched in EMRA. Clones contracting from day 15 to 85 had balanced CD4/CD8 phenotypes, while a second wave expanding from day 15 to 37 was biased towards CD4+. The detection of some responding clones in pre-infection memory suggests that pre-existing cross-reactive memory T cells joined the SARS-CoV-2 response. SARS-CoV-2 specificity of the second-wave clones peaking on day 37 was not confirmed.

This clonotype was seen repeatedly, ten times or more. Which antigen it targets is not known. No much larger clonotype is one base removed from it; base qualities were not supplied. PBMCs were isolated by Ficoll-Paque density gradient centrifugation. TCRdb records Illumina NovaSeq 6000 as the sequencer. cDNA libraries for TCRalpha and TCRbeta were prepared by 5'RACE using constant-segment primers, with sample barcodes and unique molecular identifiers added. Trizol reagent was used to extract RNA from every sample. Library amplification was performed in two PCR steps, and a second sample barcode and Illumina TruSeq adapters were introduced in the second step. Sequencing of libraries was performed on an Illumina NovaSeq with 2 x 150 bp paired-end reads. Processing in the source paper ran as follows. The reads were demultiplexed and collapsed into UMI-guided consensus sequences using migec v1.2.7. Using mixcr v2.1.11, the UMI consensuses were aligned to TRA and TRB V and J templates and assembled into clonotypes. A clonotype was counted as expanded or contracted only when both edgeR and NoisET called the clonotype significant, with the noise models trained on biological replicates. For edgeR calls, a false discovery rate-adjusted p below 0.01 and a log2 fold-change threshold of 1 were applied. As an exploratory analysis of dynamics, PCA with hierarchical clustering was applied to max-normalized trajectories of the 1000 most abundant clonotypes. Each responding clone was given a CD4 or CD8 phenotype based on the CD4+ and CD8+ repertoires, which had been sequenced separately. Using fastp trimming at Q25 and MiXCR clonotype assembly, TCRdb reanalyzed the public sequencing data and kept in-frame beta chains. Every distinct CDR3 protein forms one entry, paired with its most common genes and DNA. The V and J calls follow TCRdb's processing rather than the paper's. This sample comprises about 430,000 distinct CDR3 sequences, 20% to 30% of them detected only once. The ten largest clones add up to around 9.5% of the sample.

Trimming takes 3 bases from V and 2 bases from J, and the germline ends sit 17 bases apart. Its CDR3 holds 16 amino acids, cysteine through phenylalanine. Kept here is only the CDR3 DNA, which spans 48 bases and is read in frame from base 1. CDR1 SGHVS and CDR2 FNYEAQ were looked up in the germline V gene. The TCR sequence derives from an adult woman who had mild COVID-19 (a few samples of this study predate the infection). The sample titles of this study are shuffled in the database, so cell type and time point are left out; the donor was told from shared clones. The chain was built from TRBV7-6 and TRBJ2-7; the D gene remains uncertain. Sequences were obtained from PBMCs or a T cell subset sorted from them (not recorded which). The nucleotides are TGTGCCAGCAGCTTTAGTGTCGCATCAACGGCCTACGAGCAGTACTTC. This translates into CASSFSVASTAYEQYF.